Listed below are T cell receptor beta chains from one sample, sequenced in a study of cytomegalovirus exposure and HLA in healthy donors. Using immunoSEQ multiplex PCR, the repertoire was profiled, and TCRdb retains in-frame clones only, with some absent. The sample lists roughly 80,000 clones, around 70% seen once, with about 16% in the top ten. Sample: PBMCs. The receptors were gathered from a woman aged 40 to 55 in good health and CMV-seropositive. Both conserved end residues are part of each CDR3. The order of the fields is J gene, V gene, clone size, D gene, CDR3 DNA, CDR3 protein. A D gene is named only where the DNA matches it firmly. Some rows mark clone size as missing; the rest say once, few, many or name a class of expanded clone.

TRBJ2-7 TRBV27 NA NA TGTGCCAGCAGTTTATCACGCACAACTCAGGGCTACGAGCAGTACTTC CASSLSRTTQGYEQYF
TRBJ2-2 TRBV5-1 once TRBD1 TGCGCCAGCAGCTTCGACAGGGGCATTACCGGGGAGCTGTTTTTT CASSFDRGITGELFF
TRBJ2-5 TRBV4-1 NA TRBD2 TGCGCCAGCAGCCAAGTTTCGGGGTACGGGACTAGCGGACAAGAGACCCAGTACTTC CASSQVSGYGTSGQETQYF
TRBJ1-4 TRBV7-2 NA TRBD1 TGTGCCAGCAGCTTCCAACCGGGACAGGAGAATGAAAAACTGTTTTTT CASSFQPGQENEKLFF
TRBJ2-7 TRBV7-2 NA NA TGTGCCAGCAGCCCCAAGGCAGGTTCATACGAGCAGTACTTC CASSPKAGSYEQYF
TRBJ1-1 TRBV28 NA NA TGTGCCAGCAGTTTTGAGGGCGCTGAAGCTTTCTTT CASSFEGAEAFF
TRBJ2-3 TRBV6-1 NA NA TGTGCCAGCAGTGTTACAGGGCTCACAGATACGCAGTATTTT CASSVTGLTDTQYF
TRBJ2-1 TRBV9 NA TRBD2 TGTGCCAGCAGCATTAGCGGGAGCTCCTACAATGAGCAGTTCTTC CASSISGSSYNEQFF
TRBJ2-7 TRBV27 NA TRBD1 TGTGCCAGTTCCGGGACAGGAAACTACGAGCAGTACTTC CASSGTGNYEQYF
TRBJ2-1 TRBV5-4 NA NA TGTGCCAGCAGCCCGGCGGGGGCTCTCTACAATGAGCAGTTCTTC CASSPAGALYNEQFF
TRBJ2-7 TRBV10-3 NA TRBD1 TGTGCCATCTCAACGGGACAGGGGGGAACCTACGAGCAGTACTTC CAISTGQGGTYEQYF
TRBJ2-3 TRBV5-1 NA NA TGCGCCAGCAGTTCGAGGGCTAGCATGTATACTGATACGCAGTATTTT CASSSRASMYTDTQYF
TRBJ2-7 TRBV14 NA NA TGTGCCAGCAGCCAAGGACTTCCTTCCGAGCAGTACTTC CASSQGLPSEQYF
TRBJ1-1 TRBV29-1 NA NA TGCAGCGCAAGACAGAGAACTGAAGCTTTCTTT CSARQRTEAFF
TRBJ1-1 TRBV11-2 NA TRBD1 TGTGCCAGCCCCACGGTAGGGACAGGGGGCACTGAAGCTTTCTTT CASPTVGTGGTEAFF
TRBJ1-4 TRBV5-1 NA NA TGCGCCAGCAGCCAGGGCGGGAGTATAGAAAAACTGTTTTTT CASSQGGSIEKLFF
TRBJ2-7 TRBV4-3 NA NA TGCGCCAGCAGCCAAGGCGCGGGGAGCTACGAGCAGTACTTC CASSQGAGSYEQYF
TRBJ1-4 TRBV9 NA TRBD1 TGTGCCAGCAGCGAAAGGACAGGGTGGGAAGAAAAACTGTTTTTT CASSERTGWEEKLFF
TRBJ1-1 TRBV7-8 few NA TGTGCCAGCAGCCGCTCTTCAGAACAAGCTTTCTTT CASSRSSEQAFF
TRBJ2-1 TRBV7-2 NA TRBD2 TGTGCCAGCAGCGTAACTAGCGGGAGTTACAATGAGCAGTTCTTC CASSVTSGSYNEQFF
TRBJ1-2 TRBV6-5 few NA TGTGCCAGCAGTGACAGTTTTTATGGCTACACCTTC CASSDSFYGYTF
TRBJ2-7 TRBV5-1 NA TRBD2 TGCGCCAGCAGCTTGGCCGGGACTAGCGGGGGCCGTAGCAGCGAGCAGTACTTC CASSLAGTSGGRSSEQYF
TRBJ1-1 TRBV29-1 NA NA TGCAGCGTTGGAGGGCACCTAATGAACACTGAAGCTTTCTTT CSVGGHLMNTEAFF
TRBJ1-5 TRBV6-6 NA TRBD1 TGTGCCAGCAGCGTCGCGACAGGGACGGGGAATCAGCCCCAGCATTTT CASSVATGTGNQPQHF
TRBJ1-5 TRBV7-2 NA TRBD1 TGTGCCAGCAGACTGATAGGACAGGTCAATCAGCCCCAGCATTTT CASRLIGQVNQPQHF
TRBJ2-7 TRBV5-1 few TRBD2 TGCGCCAGCAGCTCAGGACAGCTTTCTAACCGACTAGCGGCCTACGAGCAGTACTTC CASSSGQLSNRLAAYEQYF
TRBJ1-5 TRBV2 NA TRBD1 TGTGCCAGCAGTGAAAGGTTAGGGACAGGCCTCAATCAGCCCCAGCATTTT CASSERLGTGLNQPQHF
TRBJ2-3 TRBV4-3 NA NA TGCGCCAGCAGCCAAGATCGCGGCGGAGGTCCCACAGATACGCAGTATTTT CASSQDRGGGPTDTQYF
TRBJ1-2 TRBV5-4 NA TRBD1 TGTGCCAGCAGCTTGGGGACAGGGGGCTTCGGCTACACCTTC CASSLGTGGFGYTF
TRBJ1-3 TRBV6-6 NA NA TGTGCCAGCAGTTACTCATCAGGGGCAGGAAACACCATATATTTT CASSYSSGAGNTIYF
TRBJ2-3 TRBV14 NA NA TGTGCCAGCAGCCGCGGACTTAGCACAGATACGCAGTATTTT CASSRGLSTDTQYF
TRBJ2-3 TRBV9 NA NA TGTGCCAGCAGCGTATTTGCGGATACAGATACGCAGTATTTT CASSVFADTDTQYF
TRBJ1-6 TRBV6-5 NA TRBD1 TGTGCCAGCAGTTATACGGTCCAGGGGGGTAATTCACCCCTCCACTTT CASSYTVQGGNSPLHF